This T cell receptor (beta chain) was sequenced for a study of molecular identifiers for immune sequencing clone quantification. Points from the study as a whole: Jurkat TCR RNA spiked in from one cell reportedly remained identifiable amid about a million naive cells. Molecules of identical TCR sharing a barcode could underestimate highly expanded clone sizes.

Listed TCR primers, together with previously described methods, were used for the bulk TCR libraries. MiXCR was run by TCRdb on the PCR reads, yielding one entry per CDR3 protein. The data contain approximately 630,000 distinct CDR3 sequences, 25% of them singletons. The V segment lost 5 bases and the J segment 6 bases; nucleotides outside the gene matches: 7. This CDR3 comprises 16 residues. The germline CDR1 and CDR2 sequences are MNHEY and SVGAGI. This clonotype was counted a few times. Its cognate antigen is unknown. The sequenced sample was naive CD8+ T cells from blood, with Jurkat cell RNA spiked in. Indicated subset: FACS-sorted CD8+CD4-CCR7+CD45RA+ naive T cells. The TCR originated in a human donor in good health. Some libraries in this study had Jurkat cell RNA spiked in. The rearrangement links TRBV6-5 to TRBJ2-1; 13 nucleotides line up with TRBD2. The CDR3 DNA follows: TGTGCCAGCAGTACCACCGGGACTAGCGGGGCCAATGAGCAGTTCTTC. It specifies CASSTTGTSGANEQFF.